This T cell receptor (beta chain) originates from a study of long-term antiretroviral therapy in people with HIV. The libraries were made with immunoSEQ v3.0 at survey level. The data were produced by immunoSEQ multiplex PCR, yet TCRdb's version contains in-frame clones alone and is incomplete. The sample includes 20,000 to 30,000 clones, roughly 85% seen only once; the top ten take about 15%. The input for sequencing was unsorted PBMCs, taken 1.2 years after starting antiretroviral therapy. The TCR sequence derives from a man between 50 and 59 years old with HIV.

Here the CDR3 reads CASSQRANSYNEQFF. The CDR3 nucleotides are TGTGCCAGCAGTCAACGGGCCAACTCCTACAATGAGCAGTTCTTC. The V and J genes are TRBV6-1 and TRBJ2-1; D uncertain. CDR1 is MNHNS and CDR2 is SASEGT in the germline V gene. V lost 5 bases and J 0 bases, leaving 11 bases between the germline ends. This CDR3 is 15 amino acids long.